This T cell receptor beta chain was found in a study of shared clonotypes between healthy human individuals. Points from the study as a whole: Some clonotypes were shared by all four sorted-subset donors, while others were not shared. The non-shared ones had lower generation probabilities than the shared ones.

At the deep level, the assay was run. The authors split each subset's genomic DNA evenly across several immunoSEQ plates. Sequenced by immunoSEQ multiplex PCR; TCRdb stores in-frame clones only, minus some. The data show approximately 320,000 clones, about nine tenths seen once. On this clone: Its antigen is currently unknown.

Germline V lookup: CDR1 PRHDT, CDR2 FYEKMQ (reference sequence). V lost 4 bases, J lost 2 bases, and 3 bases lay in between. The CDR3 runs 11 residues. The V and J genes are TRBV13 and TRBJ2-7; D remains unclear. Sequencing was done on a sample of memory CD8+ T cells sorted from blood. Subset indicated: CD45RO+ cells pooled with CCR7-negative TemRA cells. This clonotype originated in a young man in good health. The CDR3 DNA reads TGTGCCAGCAGCTCCCCCTACGAGCAGTACTTC. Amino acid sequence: CASSSPYEQYF.